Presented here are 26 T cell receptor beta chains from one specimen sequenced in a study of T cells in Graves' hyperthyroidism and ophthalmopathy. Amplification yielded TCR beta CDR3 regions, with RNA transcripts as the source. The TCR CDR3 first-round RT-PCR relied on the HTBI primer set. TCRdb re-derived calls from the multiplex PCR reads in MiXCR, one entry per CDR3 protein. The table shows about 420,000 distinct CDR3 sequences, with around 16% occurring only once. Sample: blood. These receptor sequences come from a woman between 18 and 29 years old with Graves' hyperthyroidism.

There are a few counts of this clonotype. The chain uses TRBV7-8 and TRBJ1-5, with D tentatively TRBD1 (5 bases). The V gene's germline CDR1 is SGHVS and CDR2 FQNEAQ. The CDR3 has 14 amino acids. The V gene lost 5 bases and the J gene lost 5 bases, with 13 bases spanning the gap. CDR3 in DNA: TGTGCCAGCAGCATTAGGGGCACTGATCAGCCCCAGCATTTT. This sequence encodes CASSIRGTDQPQHF.

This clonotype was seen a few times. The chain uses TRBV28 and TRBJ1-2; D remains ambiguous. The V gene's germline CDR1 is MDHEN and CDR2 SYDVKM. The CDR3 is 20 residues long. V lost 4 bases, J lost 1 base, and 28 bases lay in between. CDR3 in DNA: TGTGCCAGCAGTTCCCCCAGGTATAAGAGGGCCCGACCATTTAACTATGGCTACACCTTC. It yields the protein CASSSPRYKRARPFNYGYTF.

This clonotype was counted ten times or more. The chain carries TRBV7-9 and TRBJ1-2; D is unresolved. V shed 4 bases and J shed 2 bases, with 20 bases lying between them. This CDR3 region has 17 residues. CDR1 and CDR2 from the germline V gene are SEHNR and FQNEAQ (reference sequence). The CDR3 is CASSSVSTNVGNYGYTF. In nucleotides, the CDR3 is TGTGCCAGCAGCTCCGTGAGCACGAATGTGGGGAACTATGGCTACACCTTC.

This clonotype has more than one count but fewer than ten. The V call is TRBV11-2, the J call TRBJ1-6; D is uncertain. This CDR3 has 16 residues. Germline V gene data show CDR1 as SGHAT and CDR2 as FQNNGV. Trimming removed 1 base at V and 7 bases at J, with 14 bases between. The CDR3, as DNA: TGTGCCAGCAGCTTAGTTACGGGGTCCTGGAATTCACCCCTCCACTTT. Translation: CASSLVTGSWNSPLHF.

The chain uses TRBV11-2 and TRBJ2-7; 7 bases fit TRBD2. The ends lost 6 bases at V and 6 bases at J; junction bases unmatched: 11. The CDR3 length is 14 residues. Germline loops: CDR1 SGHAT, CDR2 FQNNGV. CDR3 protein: CASSVAGPGTEQYF. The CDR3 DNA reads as TGTGCCAGCAGTGTAGCGGGCCCAGGAACCGAGCAGTACTTC.

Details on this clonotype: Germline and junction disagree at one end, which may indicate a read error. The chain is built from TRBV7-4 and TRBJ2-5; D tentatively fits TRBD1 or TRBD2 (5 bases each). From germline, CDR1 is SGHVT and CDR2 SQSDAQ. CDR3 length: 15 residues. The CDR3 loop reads CASSQEPGNRETQYF. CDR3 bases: TGCGCCAGCAGCCAAGAACCGGGAAACAGGGAGACCCAGTACTTC. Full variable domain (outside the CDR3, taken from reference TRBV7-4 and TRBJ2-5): GAGVSQSPRYKVAKRGRDVALRCDSISGHVTLYWYRQTLGQGSEVLTYSQSDAQRDKSGRPSGRFSAERPERSVSTLKIQRTEQGDSAVYLCASSQEPGNRETQYFGPGTRLLVL.

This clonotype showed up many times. CDR3 sequence: CASGLRGNYGYTF. CDR3 bases: TGTGCCAGCGGGTTACGGGGGAACTATGGCTACACCTTC. The genes are TRBV2 and TRBJ1-2; D is possibly TRBD1 (5 bases). CDR3 length: 13 amino acids. From germline, CDR1 is SNHLY and CDR2 FYNNEI. Trimming removed 8 bases at V and 2 bases at J, with 12 bases between.

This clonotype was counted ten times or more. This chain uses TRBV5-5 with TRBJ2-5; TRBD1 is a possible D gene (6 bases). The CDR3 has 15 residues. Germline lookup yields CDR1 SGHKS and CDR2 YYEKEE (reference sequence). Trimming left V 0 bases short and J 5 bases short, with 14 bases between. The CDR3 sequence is CASSLAAGAGETQYF. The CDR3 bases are TGTGCCAGCAGCTTGGCGGCAGGGGCTGGGGAGACCCAGTACTTC.

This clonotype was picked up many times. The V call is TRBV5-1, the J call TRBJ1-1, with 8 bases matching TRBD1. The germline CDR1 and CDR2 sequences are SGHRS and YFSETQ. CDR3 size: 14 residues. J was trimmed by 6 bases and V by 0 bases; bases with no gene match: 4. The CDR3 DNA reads TGCGCCAGCAGCTTGGGCGACAGGGGACCTGAAGCTTTCTTT. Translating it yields CASSLGDRGPEAFF.

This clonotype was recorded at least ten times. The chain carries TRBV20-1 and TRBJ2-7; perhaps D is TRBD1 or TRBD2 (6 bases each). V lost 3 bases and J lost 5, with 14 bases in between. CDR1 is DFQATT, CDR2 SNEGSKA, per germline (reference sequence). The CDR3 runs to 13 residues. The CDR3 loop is CSASLGGFHEQYF. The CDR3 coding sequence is TGCAGTGCTAGTCTAGGGGGGTTCCACGAGCAGTACTTC.

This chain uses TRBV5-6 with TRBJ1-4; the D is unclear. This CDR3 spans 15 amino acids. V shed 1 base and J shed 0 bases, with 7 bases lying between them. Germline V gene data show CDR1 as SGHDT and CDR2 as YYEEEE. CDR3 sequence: CASSLKLTTNEKLFF. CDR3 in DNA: TGTGCCAGCAGCTTGAAGTTGACAACTAATGAAAAACTGTTTTTT.

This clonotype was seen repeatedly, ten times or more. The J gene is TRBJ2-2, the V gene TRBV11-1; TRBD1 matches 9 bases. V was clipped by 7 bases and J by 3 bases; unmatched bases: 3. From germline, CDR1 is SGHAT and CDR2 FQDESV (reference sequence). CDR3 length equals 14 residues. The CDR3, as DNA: TGTGCCAGCACGACAGGGGGAGACACCGGGGAGCTGTTTTTT. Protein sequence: CASTTGGDTGELFF.

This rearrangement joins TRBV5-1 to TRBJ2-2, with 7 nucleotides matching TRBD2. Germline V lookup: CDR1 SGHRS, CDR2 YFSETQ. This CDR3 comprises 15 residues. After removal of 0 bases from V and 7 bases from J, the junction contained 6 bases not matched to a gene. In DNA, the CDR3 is TGCGCCAGCAGCTTGGCCAGCGGGATGCGCGGGGAGCTGTTTTTT. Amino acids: CASSLASGMRGELFF.

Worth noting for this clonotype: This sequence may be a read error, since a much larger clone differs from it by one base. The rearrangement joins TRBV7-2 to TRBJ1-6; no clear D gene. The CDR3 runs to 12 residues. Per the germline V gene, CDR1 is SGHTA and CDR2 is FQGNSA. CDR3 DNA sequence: TGTGCCGGCAGCCACGCCAGTTCACCCCTCCACTTT. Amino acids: CAGSHASSPLHF.

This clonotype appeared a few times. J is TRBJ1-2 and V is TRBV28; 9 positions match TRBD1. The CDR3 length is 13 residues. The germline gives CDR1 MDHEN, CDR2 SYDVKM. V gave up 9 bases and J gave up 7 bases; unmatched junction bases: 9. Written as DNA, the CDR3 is TGTGCCAGTTTAGCACAGGGGGCGGGTGGCTACACCTTC. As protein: CASLAQGAGGYTF.

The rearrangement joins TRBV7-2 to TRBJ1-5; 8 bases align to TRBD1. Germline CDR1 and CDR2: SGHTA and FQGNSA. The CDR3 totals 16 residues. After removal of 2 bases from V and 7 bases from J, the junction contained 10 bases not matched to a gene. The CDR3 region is CASSLTGQGMGQPQHF. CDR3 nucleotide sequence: TGTGCCAGCAGCTTAACCGGACAGGGAATGGGGCAGCCCCAGCATTTT. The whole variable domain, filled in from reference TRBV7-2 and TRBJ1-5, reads GAGVSQSPSNKVTEKGKDVELRCDPISGHTALYWYRQSLGQGLEFLIYFQGNSAPDKSGLPSDRFSAERTGGSVSTLTIQRTQQEDSAVYLCASSLTGQGMGQPQHFGDGTRLSIL.

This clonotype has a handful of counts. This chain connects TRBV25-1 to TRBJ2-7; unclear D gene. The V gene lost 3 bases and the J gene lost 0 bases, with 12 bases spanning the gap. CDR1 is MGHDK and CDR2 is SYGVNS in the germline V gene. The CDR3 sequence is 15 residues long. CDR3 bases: TGTGCCAGCAGTGAGCTAGATGGCAGCTCCTACGAGCAGTACTTC. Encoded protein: CASSELDGSSYEQYF.

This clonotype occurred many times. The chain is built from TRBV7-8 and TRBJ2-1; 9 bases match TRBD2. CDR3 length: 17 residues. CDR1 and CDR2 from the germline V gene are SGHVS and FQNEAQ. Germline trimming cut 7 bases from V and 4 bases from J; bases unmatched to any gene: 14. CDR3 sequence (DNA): TGTGCCAGCATCAATAGCCTGGGACTAGCCTATTACAATGAGCAGTTCTTC. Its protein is CASINSLGLAYYNEQFF.

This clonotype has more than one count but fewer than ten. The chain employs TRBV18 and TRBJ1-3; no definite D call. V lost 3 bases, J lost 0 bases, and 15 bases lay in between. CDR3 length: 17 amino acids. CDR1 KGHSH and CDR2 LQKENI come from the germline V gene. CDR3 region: CASSPFILKNSGNTIYF. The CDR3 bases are TGTGCCAGCTCACCCTTCATCCTGAAGAACTCTGGAAACACCATATATTTT. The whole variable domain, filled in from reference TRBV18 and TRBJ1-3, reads NAGVMQNPRHLVRRRGQEARLRCSPMKGHSHVYWYRQLPEEGLKFMVYLQKENIIDESGMPKERFSAEFPKEGPSILRIQQVVRGDSAAYFCASSPFILKNSGNTIYFGEGSWLTVV.

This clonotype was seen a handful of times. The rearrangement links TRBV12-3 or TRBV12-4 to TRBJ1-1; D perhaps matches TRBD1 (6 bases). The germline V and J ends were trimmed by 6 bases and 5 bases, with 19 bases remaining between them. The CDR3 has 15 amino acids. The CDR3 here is CASSQRGASVTEAFF. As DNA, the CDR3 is TGTGCCAGCAGCCAACGGGGGGCGTCGGTGACTGAAGCTTTCTTT.

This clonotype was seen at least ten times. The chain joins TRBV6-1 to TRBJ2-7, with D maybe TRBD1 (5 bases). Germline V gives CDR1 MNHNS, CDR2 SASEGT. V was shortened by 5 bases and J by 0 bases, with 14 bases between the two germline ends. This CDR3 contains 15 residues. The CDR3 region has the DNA TGTGCCAGCAGTAAAGGACACTCAAGCTCCTACGAGCAGTACTTC. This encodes CASSKGHSSSYEQYF.

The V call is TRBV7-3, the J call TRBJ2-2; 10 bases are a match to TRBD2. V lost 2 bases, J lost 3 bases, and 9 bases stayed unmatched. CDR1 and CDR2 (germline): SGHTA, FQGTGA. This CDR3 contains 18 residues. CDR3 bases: TGTGCCAGCAGCTTATTAGCGGGGGGCTCGGGGGACACCGGGGAGCTGTTTTTT. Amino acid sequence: CASSLLAGGSGDTGELFF.

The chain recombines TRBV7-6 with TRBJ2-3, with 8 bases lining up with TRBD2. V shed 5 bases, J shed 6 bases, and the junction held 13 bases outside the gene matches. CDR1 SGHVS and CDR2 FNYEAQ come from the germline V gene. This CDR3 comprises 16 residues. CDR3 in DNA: TGTGCCAGCAGCCTCTACGCCGGGGGACTAGGGGATACGCAGTATTTT. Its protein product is CASSLYAGGLGDTQYF.

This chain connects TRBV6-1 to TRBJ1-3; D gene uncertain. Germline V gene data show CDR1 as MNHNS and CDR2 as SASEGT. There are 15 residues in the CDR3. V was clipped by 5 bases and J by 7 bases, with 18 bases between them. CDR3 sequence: CASSSTALSPNTIYF. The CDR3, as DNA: TGTGCCAGCAGTTCGACCGCGTTGTCCCCCAACACCATATATTTT.

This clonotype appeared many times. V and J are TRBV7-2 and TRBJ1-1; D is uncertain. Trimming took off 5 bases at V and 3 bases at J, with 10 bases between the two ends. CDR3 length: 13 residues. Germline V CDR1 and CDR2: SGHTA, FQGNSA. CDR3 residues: CASSSGPYTEAFF. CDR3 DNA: TGTGCCAGCAGCAGCGGGCCCTACACTGAAGCTTTCTTT.

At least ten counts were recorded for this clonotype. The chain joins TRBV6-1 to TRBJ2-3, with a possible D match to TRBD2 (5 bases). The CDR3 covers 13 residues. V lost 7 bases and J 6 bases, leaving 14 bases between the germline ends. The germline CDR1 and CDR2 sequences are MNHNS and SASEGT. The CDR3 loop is CASNFWETDTQYF. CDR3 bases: TGTGCCAGCAACTTTTGGGAGACGGATACGCAGTATTTT.